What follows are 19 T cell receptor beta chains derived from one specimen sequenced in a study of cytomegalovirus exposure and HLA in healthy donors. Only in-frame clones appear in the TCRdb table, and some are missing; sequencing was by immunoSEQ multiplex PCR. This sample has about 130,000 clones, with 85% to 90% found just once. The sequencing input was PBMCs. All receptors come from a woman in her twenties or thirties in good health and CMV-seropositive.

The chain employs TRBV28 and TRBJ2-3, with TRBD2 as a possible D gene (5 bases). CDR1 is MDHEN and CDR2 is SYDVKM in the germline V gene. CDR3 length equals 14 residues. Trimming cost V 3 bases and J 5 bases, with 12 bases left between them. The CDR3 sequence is CASSFSGSGDTQYF. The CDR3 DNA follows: TGTGCCAGCAGTTTCTCGGGGTCCGGAGATACGCAGTATTTT. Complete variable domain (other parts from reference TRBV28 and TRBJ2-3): DVKVTQSSRYLVKRTGEKVFLECVQDMDHENMFWYRQDPGLGLRLIYFSYDVKMKEKGDIPEGYSVSREKKERFSLILESASTNQTSMYLCASSFSGSGDTQYFGPGTRLTVL.

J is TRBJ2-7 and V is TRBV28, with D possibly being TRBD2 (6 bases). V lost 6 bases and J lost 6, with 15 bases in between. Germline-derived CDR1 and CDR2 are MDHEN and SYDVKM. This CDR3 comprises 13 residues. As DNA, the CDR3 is TGTGCCAGCAGACTAGCTAGCCCAGGCGAGCAGTACTTC. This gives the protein CASRLASPGEQYF.

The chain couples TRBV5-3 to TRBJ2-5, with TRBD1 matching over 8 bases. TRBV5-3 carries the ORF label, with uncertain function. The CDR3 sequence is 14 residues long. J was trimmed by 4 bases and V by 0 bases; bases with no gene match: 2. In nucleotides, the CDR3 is TGTGCCAGAAGCTTGGAGACAGGGGTAGAGACCCAGTACTTC. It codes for CARSLETGVETQYF.

CDR3 nucleotides: TGTGCCAGCATCGGGGGGAGGGGAGACACCGGGGAGCTGTTTTTT. Translating it yields CASIGGRGDTGELFF. The chain recombines TRBV2 with TRBJ2-2; 7 bases fit TRBD2. This CDR3 spans 15 amino acids. The germline gives CDR1 SNHLY, CDR2 FYNNEI. Trimming removed 7 bases from V and 3 bases from J; junction bases left unmatched: 8. Based on the CDR3 plus reference TRBV2 and TRBJ2-2, the full variable domain is EPEVTQTPSHQVTQMGQEVILRCVPISNHLYFYWYRQILGQKVEFLVSFYNNEISEKSEIFDDQFSVERPDGSNFTLKIRSTKLEDSAMYFCASIGGRGDTGELFFGEGSRLTVL.

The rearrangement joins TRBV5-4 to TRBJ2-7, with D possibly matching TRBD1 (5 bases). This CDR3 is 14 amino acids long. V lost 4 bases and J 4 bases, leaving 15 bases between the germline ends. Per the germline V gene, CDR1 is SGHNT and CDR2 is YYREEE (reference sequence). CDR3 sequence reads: CASSHDGARYEQYF. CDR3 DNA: TGTGCCAGCAGCCACGATGGGGCTCGGTACGAGCAGTACTTC.

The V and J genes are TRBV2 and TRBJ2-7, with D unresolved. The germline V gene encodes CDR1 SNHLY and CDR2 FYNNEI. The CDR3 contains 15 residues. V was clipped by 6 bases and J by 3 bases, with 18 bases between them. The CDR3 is CASRELGPGFYEQYF. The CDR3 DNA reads TGTGCCAGCAGAGAACTTGGGCCAGGTTTCTACGAGCAGTACTTC.

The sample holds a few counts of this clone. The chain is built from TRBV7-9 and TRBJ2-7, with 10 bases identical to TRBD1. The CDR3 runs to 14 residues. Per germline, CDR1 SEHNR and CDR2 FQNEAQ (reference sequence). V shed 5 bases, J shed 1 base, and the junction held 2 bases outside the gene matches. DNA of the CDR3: TGTGCCAGCAGCACGGACAGGGGGTCCTACGAGCAGTACTTC. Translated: CASSTDRGSYEQYF.

Here the CDR3 DNA reads TGTGCCAGCAGTCCCTCGACAGGCTGGTTTAGTAATTCACCCCTCCACTTT. Amino acids: CASSPSTGWFSNSPLHF. The V gene is TRBV28, the J gene TRBJ1-6, with a weak D call TRBD1 (6 bases). V lost 5 bases and J lost 6, with 20 bases in between. CDR1 and CDR2 (germline): MDHEN, SYDVKM. This CDR3 contains 17 residues.

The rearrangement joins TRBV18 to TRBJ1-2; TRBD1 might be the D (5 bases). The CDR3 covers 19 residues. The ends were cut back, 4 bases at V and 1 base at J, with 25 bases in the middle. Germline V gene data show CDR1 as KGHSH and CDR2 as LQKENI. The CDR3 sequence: CASSLYLSWTSGHNYGYTF. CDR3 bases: TGTGCCAGCTCACTATACTTGAGCTGGACATCCGGGCATAACTATGGCTACACCTTC.

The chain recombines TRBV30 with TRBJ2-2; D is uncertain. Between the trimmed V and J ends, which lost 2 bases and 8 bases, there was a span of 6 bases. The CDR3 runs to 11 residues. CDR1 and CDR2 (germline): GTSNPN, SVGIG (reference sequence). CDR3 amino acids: CAWSLLGELFF. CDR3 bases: TGTGCCTGGAGTCTTCTGGGGGAGCTGTTTTTT.

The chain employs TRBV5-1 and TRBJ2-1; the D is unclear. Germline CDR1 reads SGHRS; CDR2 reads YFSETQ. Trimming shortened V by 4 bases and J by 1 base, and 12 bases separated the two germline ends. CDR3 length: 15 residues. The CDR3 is CASSPEAGSYNEQFF. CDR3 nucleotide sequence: TGCGCCAGCAGCCCTGAGGCTGGGTCCTACAATGAGCAGTTCTTC.

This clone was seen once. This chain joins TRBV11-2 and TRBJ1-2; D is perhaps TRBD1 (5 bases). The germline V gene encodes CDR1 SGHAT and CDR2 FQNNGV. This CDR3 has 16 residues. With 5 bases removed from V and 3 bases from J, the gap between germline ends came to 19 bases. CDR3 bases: TGTGCCAGCAGCCCGTCCTCGGGAGGGGATTACTATGGCTACACCTTC. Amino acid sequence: CASSPSSGGDYYGYTF.

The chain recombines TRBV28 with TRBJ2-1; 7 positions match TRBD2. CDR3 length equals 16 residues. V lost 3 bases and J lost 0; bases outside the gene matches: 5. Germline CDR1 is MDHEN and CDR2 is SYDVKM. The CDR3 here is CASSLERGFSYNEQFF. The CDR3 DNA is TGTGCCAGCAGTTTGGAGCGGGGATTCTCCTACAATGAGCAGTTCTTC.

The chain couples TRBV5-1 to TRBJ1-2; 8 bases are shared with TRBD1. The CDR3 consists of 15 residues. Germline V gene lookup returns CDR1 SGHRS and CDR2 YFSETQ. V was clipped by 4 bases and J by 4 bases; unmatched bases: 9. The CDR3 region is CASSADRGGGYGYTF. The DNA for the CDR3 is TGCGCCAGCAGCGCCGACAGGGGCGGGGGCTATGGCTACACCTTC.

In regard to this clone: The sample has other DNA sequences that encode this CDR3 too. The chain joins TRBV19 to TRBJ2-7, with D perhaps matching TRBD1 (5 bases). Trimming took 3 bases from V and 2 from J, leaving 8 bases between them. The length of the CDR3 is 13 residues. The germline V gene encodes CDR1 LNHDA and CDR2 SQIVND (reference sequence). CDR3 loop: CASSIGATYEQYF. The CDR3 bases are TGTGCCAGTAGTATTGGGGCTACCTACGAGCAGTACTTC.

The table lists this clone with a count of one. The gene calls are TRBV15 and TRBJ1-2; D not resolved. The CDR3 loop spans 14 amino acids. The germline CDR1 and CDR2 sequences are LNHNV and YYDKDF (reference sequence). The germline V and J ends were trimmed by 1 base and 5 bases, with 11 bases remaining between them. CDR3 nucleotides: TGTGCCACCAGCAGAGCTTCGGGAAGATATGGCTACACCTTC. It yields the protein CATSRASGRYGYTF.

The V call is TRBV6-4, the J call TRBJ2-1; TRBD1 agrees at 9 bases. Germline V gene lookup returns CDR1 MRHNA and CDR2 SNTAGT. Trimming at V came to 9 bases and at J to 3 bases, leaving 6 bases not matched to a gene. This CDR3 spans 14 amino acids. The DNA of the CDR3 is TGTGCCAGGCCCGGGACAGGGCTCTACAATGAGCAGTTCTTC. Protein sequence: CARPGTGLYNEQFF.

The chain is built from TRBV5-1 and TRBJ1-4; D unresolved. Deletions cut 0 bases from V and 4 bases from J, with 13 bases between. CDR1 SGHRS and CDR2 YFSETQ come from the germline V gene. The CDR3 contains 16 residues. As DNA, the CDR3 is TGCGCCAGCAGCTTGGGGCCGGTGGGCAATAATGAAAAACTGTTTTTT. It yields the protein CASSLGPVGNNEKLFF.

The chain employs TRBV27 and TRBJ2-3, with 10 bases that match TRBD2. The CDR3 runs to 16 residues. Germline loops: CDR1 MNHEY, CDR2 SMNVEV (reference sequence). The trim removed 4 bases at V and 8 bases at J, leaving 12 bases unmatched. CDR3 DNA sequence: TGTGCCAGCAGTTCTCCCCAGCGGGAGGGCCTCCGTACGCAGTATTTT. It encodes CASSSPQREGLRTQYF.